The sequence of this TCR beta chain was determined in a study of T cell responses to AZD1222 COVID-19 vaccine (dated by TCRdb to about 2021). Broadly, across the study: TCR sequencing covered some 250 trial participants: 200 to 220 given two doses of AZD1222 and around 26 given two doses of MenACWY control vaccine. Trial participants were enrolled by age into 18-55, 56-69 and 70-plus year subgroups, with 148, 28 and 57 TCR-sequenced participants respectively.

The paper as a whole reports these results and caveats: Reportedly, almost half of the unique spike-specific TCRs recognized epitopes lying outside the regions that are mutated in the B.1.351 and B.1.1.7 variants. Vaccine-associated CD4 TCRs spanned the whole spike protein, with dominant responses in regions 160-218 and 743-854. Spike-specific TCR breadth and depth rose significantly after two AZD1222 doses compared with day 0 and with MenACWY recipients. Because no day 14 peak-response samples were available, the repertoires could be characterized only after the peak T cell response. The 56-69-year group was small, and its depth increase did not reach significance, likely because of low power. Conclusions about previously exposed vaccinees are limited because only five to seven AZD1222 recipients were SARS-CoV-2 seropositive at baseline. Participants were mostly white British, with more females than males. The authors suggested clonal diversity may have been underestimated.

From cysteine to phenylalanine, the CDR3 is 15 amino acids long. Of the read, only the CDR3 DNA is kept; its 45 bases are in frame from base 1. At the junction V is shortened by 2 bases and J by 2 bases, with 13 bases in between. CDR1 and CDR2, looked up from the germline V gene, are SGHTA and FQGTGA. Explained via the paper, the time point label denotes: baseline before first vaccination. This specimen's treatment or condition label, interpreted: meningococcal conjugate vaccine given as trial control. Samples from vaccinated people were obtained from the UK trials COV001 and COV002, which included a single-blind randomized controlled phase 2/3 trial of AZD1222 (ChAdOx1 nCoV-19) in healthy adults. For TCRbeta chain sequencing, PBMC samples from trial participants were taken at day 0 and at day 28 after the second dose. The CDR3 regions of human TCRbeta chains were analyzed by immunosequencing. Per the source publication's procedure: Repertoire TCRs were matched against a reference library of SARS-CoV-2-specific TCRs generated with the MIRA antigen-specificity platform. Breadth meant the fraction of unique TCRs that were SARS-CoV-2-associated, whereas depth meant the fraction of total T cells that were SARS-CoV-2-associated. Using the MIRA data, each spike-specific TCR was mapped to the spike region that the TCR reacts to and placed in a CD4 or CD8 class. Log10-transformed breadth and depth values were compared by one-way ANOVA with Sidak's multiple comparisons tests. TCRdb retrieved this table from immuneACCESS and kept in-frame rearrangements only. Not all clones are present; in checked studies, unresolved V genes account for under half, and no reason is known for the remainder. V, J and clone size are taken as reported in that table, and D and trimming were inferred from the DNA itself. The sample includes about 110,000 clones, with around 90% observed a single time. The ten most abundant clones make up about 3% of the sample.

To note about this clone: Its recognized antigen is unknown. Base quality data are lacking; no much larger clone is found one base away.

Recombination joined TRBV7-3 with TRBJ2-7, with TRBD1 as a weak D call on 8 bases. The origin of this receptor is an adult in good health. Sequencing used peripheral blood, obtained on day 0 of MenACWY control vaccination. The CDR3: CASSLGAGQAYEQYF. The nucleotide sequence reads TGTGCCAGCAGCTTAGGAGCGGGACAGGCCTACGAGCAGTACTTC.